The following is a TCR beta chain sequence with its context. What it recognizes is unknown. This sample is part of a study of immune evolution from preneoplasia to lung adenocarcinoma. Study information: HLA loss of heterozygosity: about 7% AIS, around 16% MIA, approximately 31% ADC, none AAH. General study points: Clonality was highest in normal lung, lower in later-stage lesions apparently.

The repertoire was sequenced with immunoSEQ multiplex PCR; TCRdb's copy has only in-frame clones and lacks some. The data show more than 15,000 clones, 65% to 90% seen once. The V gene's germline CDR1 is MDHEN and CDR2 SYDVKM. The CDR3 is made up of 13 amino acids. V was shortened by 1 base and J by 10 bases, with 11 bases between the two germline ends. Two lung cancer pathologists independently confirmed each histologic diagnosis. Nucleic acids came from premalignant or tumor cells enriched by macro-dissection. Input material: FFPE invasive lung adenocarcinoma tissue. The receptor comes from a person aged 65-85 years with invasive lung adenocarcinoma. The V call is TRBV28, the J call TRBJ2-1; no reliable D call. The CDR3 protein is CASSLSGPWEQFF. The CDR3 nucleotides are TGTGCCAGCAGTTTATCAGGCCCATGGGAGCAGTTCTTC.